These T cell receptor beta chains were read from a single sample in a study of blood T cell repertoires in COVID-19. Only in-frame clones appear in the TCRdb table, and some are missing; sequencing was by immunoSEQ multiplex PCR. The table shows about 87,000 clones, with about 88% occurring only once. Sequenced material: peripheral blood. The receptors here all came from a man aged 35 to 55 with acute or convalescent COVID-19. Each CDR3 is given with its conserved first and last residue. The order of the fields is clone size, D gene, J gene, V gene, CDR3 DNA, CDR3 protein. The D gene is left open where the match is weak. For some rows the clone size is stated as once, few or many, or as a class when expanded; others skip it.

.,TRBD1,TRBJ1-6,TRBV6-5,TGTGCCAGCTGCCCGGGACAGGGTAATGATTCACCCCTCCACTTT,CASCPGQGNDSPLHF
.,TRBD2,TRBJ2-2,TRBV11-3,TGTGCCAGCAGCGTAGCGACTAGCGGTAACACCGGGGAGCTGTTTTTT,CASSVATSGNTGELFF
once,.,TRBJ2-1,TRBV6-5,TGTGCCAGCAGTAGACAGTATGAGCAGTTCTTC,CASSRQYEQFF
.,.,TRBJ1-4,TRBV3-1/TRBV3-2,TGTGCCAGCAGCCTCGGGACCGGGACATATGAAAAACTGTTTTTT,CASSLGTGTYEKLFF
.,.,TRBJ1-3,TRBV12-3/TRBV12-4,TGTGCCAGCAGTCCGGGAAACACCATATATTTT,CASSPGNTIYF
.,.,TRBJ2-1,TRBV3-1/TRBV3-2,TGTGCCAGCAGCCAAACAGATAGCGGCAATGAGCAGTTCTTC,CASSQTDSGNEQFF
.,.,TRBJ2-7,TRBV29-1,TGCAGCGCAGTAGGGGGAACCACCTACGAGCAGTACTTC,CSAVGGTTYEQYF
.,TRBD2,TRBJ2-1,TRBV6-2/TRBV6-3,TGTGCCAGCAGTCGTAGCGGGGGGGCAGGTCCCAAGCAGTTCTTC,CASSRSGGAGPKQFF
.,TRBD1,TRBJ1-1,TRBV6-2/TRBV6-3,TGTGCCAGCAGCCCTGAGACAGGGGGGCTTAACACTGAAGCTTTCTTT,CASSPETGGLNTEAFF
.,.,TRBJ2-3,TRBV7-6,TGTGCCAGCAGCTTAGGTCCGGTTCTCACAGATACGCAGTATTTT,CASSLGPVLTDTQYF
.,.,TRBJ2-2,TRBV7-7,TGTGCCAGCAGCCCGTCGTTAGCGGCAGTGGGGGAGCTGTTTTTT,CASSPSLAAVGELFF
.,.,TRBJ1-6,TRBV6-6,TGTGCCAGCAGTTATCAATCACCCCTCCACTTT,CASSYQSPLHF
.,.,TRBJ2-1,TRBV4-1,TGCGCCAGCAGCCTCCGGGACTTGGGCTCCTACAATGAGCAGTTCTTC,CASSLRDLGSYNEQFF
.,TRBD2,TRBJ2-1,TRBV5-8,TGTGCCAGCAGCTTAACTAGCGGGAGCGTCGATGAGCAGTTCTTC,CASSLTSGSVDEQFF
once,.,TRBJ1-2,TRBV3-1/TRBV3-2,TGTGCCAGCAGCCATACAGGGCGAGGCTACACCTTC,CASSHTGRGYTF
.,.,TRBJ1-5,TRBV19,TGTGCCAGTAGTCTAACAGGACGTAATAGCAATCAGCCCCAGCATTTT,CASSLTGRNSNQPQHF
.,.,TRBJ1-5,TRBV7-9,TGTGCCAGCAGCCAGACAGGTAGCAATCAGCCCCAGCATTTT,CASSQTGSNQPQHF
.,.,TRBJ1-6,TRBV4-1,TGCGCCAGCAGCCACCTGATGGACGGGAAGGCCCTCCACTTT,CASSHLMDGKALHF
.,TRBD2,TRBJ2-5,TRBV5-1,TGCGCCAGCAGCTTGGATCCAGCGGGGGGAGGAGAGACCCAGTACTTC,CASSLDPAGGGETQYF
.,.,TRBJ1-4,TRBV9,TGTGCCAGCAGCGAACCGGTTTTTGGCGGGGATGAAAAACTGTTTTTT,CASSEPVFGGDEKLFF
.,.,TRBJ2-5,TRBV11-2,TGTGCCAGCAGCACACGATACCAAGAGACCCAGTACTTC,CASSTRYQETQYF
.,.,TRBJ2-1,TRBV6-5,TGTGCCAGCAGTTACCTGGGGACAACTTACAATGAGCAGTTCTTC,CASSYLGTTYNEQFF
.,.,TRBJ1-1,TRBV24-1,TGTGCCACCAGTGACAGGGGCGACACCGGGGCTTTCTTT,CATSDRGDTGAFF
once,.,TRBJ2-1,TRBV23-1,TGCGCCAGCAGTCAAATCCTGGAGGGGATAGTCGGCAATGAGCAGTTCTTC,CASSQILEGIVGNEQFF
.,TRBD1,TRBJ2-2,TRBV5-1,TGCGCCAGCAGCTTGGCAGGGACAGGCAACACCGGGGAGCTGTTTTTT,CASSLAGTGNTGELFF
.,TRBD1,TRBJ2-1,TRBV18,TGTGCCAGCTCACCGGGACAGGGGATCAATGAGCAGTTCTTC,CASSPGQGINEQFF
.,.,TRBJ1-1,TRBV30,TGTGCCTGGAGTGTAACCACAGGGAACACTGAAGCTTTCTTT,CAWSVTTGNTEAFF
.,TRBD2,TRBJ2-1,TRBV18,TGTGCCAGCTCACCTATAGCGGGATCCTACAATGAGCAGTTCTTC,CASSPIAGSYNEQFF
.,.,TRBJ1-1,TRBV19,TGTGCCAGTAGTATAGCCCGTACAGGGAATGCTTTCTTT,CASSIARTGNAFF
once,TRBD1,TRBJ1-2,TRBV9,TGTGCCAGCAGCCCAGGGGGACTCACTTATGGCTACACCTTC,CASSPGGLTYGYTF
.,TRBD1,TRBJ2-4,TRBV5-6,TGTGCCAGCAGCTTGGGGACAGGGGACAAAAACATTCAGTACTTC,CASSLGTGDKNIQYF
once,TRBD1,TRBJ1-2,TRBV11-2,TGTGCCAGCAGCTCGAAATCGCAAGCAGGACAGGGTTACTATGGCTACACCTTC,CASSSKSQAGQGYYGYTF
.,TRBD1,TRBJ1-2,TRBV6-5,TGTGCCAGCAGCCCAGGGGGCCTCTATGGCTACACCTTC,CASSPGGLYGYTF
.,.,TRBJ1-5,TRBV12-3/TRBV12-4,TGTGCCAGCAGTTTTGCAGGGAATCAGCCCCAGCATTTT,CASSFAGNQPQHF
.,.,TRBJ2-1,TRBV7-8,TGTGCCAGCAGCTTTCAACAGCGGACCAGCTCCTACAATGAGCAGTTCTTC,CASSFQQRTSSYNEQFF
.,.,TRBJ1-2,TRBV5-1,TGCGCCAGCAAGGCAGCGCCTTCTAACTATGGCTACACCTTC,CASKAAPSNYGYTF
.,.,TRBJ2-3,TRBV7-9,TGTGCCAGCAGCTTACCGGACATTACAGATACGCAGTATTTT,CASSLPDITDTQYF
many,.,TRBJ1-1,TRBV10-3,TGTGCCATCAGGGGGAGGGGGGCCTTTGAAGCTTTCTTT,CAIRGRGAFEAFF
.,TRBD1,TRBJ1-1,TRBV9,TGTGCCAGCAGCACCGAGGGGGCGAACACTGAAGCTTTCTTT,CASSTEGANTEAFF
.,.,TRBJ2-1,TRBV6-2/TRBV6-3,TGTGCCAGCAGTTACGACCTCGGGGGACCCTCCTACAATGAGCAGTTCTTC,CASSYDLGGPSYNEQFF
.,.,TRBJ1-1,TRBV15,TGTGCCACCAGCAGAGAAGGAGGGTATAACATGAACACTGAAGCTTTCTTT,CATSREGGYNMNTEAFF
.,TRBD1,TRBJ2-7,TRBV30,TGTGCCTGGAGGGATGACAGGGGTTACGAGCAGTACTTC,CAWRDDRGYEQYF
.,TRBD2,TRBJ2-1,TRBV6-2/TRBV6-3,TGTGCCAGCAGCCGGGTCGGGCTAGCGGGCAACAATGAGCAGTTCTTC,CASSRVGLAGNNEQFF
.,TRBD1,TRBJ2-7,TRBV7-9,TGTGCCAGCAGCTCGGATTGGCCGGGACAGGGGGTCTACGAGCAGTACTTC,CASSSDWPGQGVYEQYF
few,.,TRBJ2-1,TRBV11-2,TGTGCCAGCAGCTTAGTTAGAACTAGGAGGCTCAATGAGCAGTTCTTC,CASSLVRTRRLNEQFF
.,.,TRBJ1-1,TRBV4-1,TGCGCCAGCAGCCAAGATCGGGGGAACACTGAAGCTTTCTTT,CASSQDRGNTEAFF
.,.,TRBJ2-3,TRBV27,TGTGCCAGCAGTATGGGACACCCGCCTTCCACAGGGACGCAGTATTTT,CASSMGHPPSTGTQYF
.,.,TRBJ1-4,TRBV7-8,TGTGCCAGCAGCTTCGGGACTCCTAGGGAAAAACTGTTTTTT,CASSFGTPREKLFF
once,.,TRBJ2-1,TRBV9,TGTGCCAGCAGCGTTCAGGGGACGGCAAGCTCCTACAATGAGCAGTTCTTC,CASSVQGTASSYNEQFF
.,.,TRBJ2-7,TRBV6-1,TGTGCCAGCAGTGAAGTGGACAGCTCCTACGAGCAGTACTTC,CASSEVDSSYEQYF
.,.,TRBJ1-5,TRBV27,TGTGCCAGCAGTTTAGGGGGGGTGGGTCAGCCCCAGCATTTT,CASSLGGVGQPQHF
few,.,TRBJ1-2,TRBV18,TGTGCCAGCTCACCTAGGAGCCTGCTGGATGGCTACACCTTC,CASSPRSLLDGYTF
.,TRBD2,TRBJ2-4,TRBV6-2/TRBV6-3,TGTGCCAGCAGTTCCCGACTAGCGGGTACTAAAAACATTCAGTACTTC,CASSSRLAGTKNIQYF
.,.,TRBJ2-1,TRBV19,TGTGCCAGTAGTATGGGCATATCGTCCTACAATGAGCAGTTCTTC,CASSMGISSYNEQFF
few,.,TRBJ1-3,TRBV5-6,TGTGCCAGCAGCTTATCTGGGGGCGGAAACACCATATATTTT,CASSLSGGGNTIYF